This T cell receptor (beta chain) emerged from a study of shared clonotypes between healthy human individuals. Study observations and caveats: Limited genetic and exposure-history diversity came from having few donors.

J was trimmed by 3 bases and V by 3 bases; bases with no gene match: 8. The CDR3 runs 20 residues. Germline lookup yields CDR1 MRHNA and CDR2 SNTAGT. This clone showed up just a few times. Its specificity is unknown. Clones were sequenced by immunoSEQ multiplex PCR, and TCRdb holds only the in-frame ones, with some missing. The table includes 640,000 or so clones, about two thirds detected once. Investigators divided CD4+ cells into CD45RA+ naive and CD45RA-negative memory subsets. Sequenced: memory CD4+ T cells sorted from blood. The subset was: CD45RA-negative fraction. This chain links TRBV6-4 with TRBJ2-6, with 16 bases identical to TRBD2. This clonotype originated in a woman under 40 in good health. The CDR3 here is CASSEKGLAGGPSGANVLTF. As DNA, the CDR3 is TGTGCCAGCAGTGAGAAGGGACTAGCGGGAGGGCCGAGTGGGGCCAACGTCCTGACTTTC.